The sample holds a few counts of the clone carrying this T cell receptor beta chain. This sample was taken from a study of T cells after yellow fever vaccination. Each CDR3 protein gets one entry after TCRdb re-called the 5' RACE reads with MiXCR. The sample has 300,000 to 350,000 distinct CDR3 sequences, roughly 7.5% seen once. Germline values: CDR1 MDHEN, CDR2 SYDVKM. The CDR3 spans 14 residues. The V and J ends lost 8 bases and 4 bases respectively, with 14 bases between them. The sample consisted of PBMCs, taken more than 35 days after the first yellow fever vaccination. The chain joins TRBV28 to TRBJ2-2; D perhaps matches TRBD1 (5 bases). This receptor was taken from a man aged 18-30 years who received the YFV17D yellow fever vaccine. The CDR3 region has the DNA TGTGCCAGCCGCAGGGATCGGGTCACCGGGGAGCTGTTTTTT. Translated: CASRRDRVTGELFF. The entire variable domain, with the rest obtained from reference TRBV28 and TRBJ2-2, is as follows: DVKVTQSSRYLVKRTGEKVFLECVQDMDHENMFWYRQDPGLGLRLIYFSYDVKMKEKGDIPEGYSVSREKKERFSLILESASTNQTSMYLCASRRDRVTGELFFGEGSRLTVL.